This passage covers 2 T cell receptor beta chains from one sample sequenced in a study of T cell clones after liver transplantation. This table comes from immunoSEQ multiplex PCR, and its TCRdb copy is limited to in-frame clones, with some not included. The sample lists 50,000 to 55,000 clones; approximately 71% were seen once. The sample was CD4+ T cells from blood, taken less than 70 months after liver transplant. The receptors stem from a human patient who received a liver transplant. Some T cells may originate from the graft donor.

The chain joins TRBV28 to TRBJ1-6; a possible D gene is TRBD1 (6 bases). The germline V gene encodes CDR1 MDHEN and CDR2 SYDVKM. Trimming pared 0 bases from V and 6 bases from J, leaving 6 bases between. This CDR3 is built from 14 residues. This CDR3 reads CASSLWGANSPLHF. The DNA for the CDR3 is TGTGCCAGCAGTTTATGGGGGGCTAATTCACCCCTCCACTTT.

The gene calls are TRBV7-2 and TRBJ2-7, with 7 positions matching TRBD2. This CDR3 contains 15 residues. The germline CDR1 and CDR2 sequences are SGHTA and FQGNSA. Losses at the gene ends were 0 bases for V and 2 bases for J; bases not matched to a gene: 4. The CDR3 here is CASSLASGAPYEQYF. The CDR3 DNA follows: TGTGCCAGCAGCTTAGCGAGCGGGGCTCCCTACGAGCAGTACTTC.